This T cell receptor (beta chain) was identified during a study of T cell responses to AZD1222 COVID-19 vaccine. Study findings and constraints: It should be noted that donors were predominantly white British and more often female, and clonal diversity was possibly underestimated.

As to this clone: Its antigen is undetermined.

TCRdb's copy holds only in-frame clones and misses some; the assay was immunoSEQ multiplex PCR. This table holds 18,000 or so clones, 89% found once. The CDR3 runs 13 residues. Germline CDR1 reads ENHRY; CDR2 reads SYGVKD. Trimming stripped 8 bases from V and 8 bases from J, with 13 bases between. The source is an adult who received the AZD1222 COVID-19 vaccine. Sample: peripheral blood, taken 28 days after the second AZD1222 dose. This sequence joins TRBV10-3 and TRBJ1-6; D is undetermined. The CDR3 reads CAIGIRSDSPLHF. CDR3 nucleotides: TGTGCCATCGGTATACGGAGTGATTCACCCCTCCACTTT.